The 27 T cell receptor beta chains below were found in one sample sequenced in a study of blood T cell repertoires in COVID-19. Repertoires were generated with immunoSEQ multiplex PCR, while TCRdb's copy carries only in-frame clones and drops some. Of more than 85,000 clones listed, approximately 81% are singletons. Source material: peripheral blood. The receptors stem from an elderly man with acute or convalescent COVID-19.

V gene TRBV27 combines with J gene TRBJ2-7; a possible D gene is TRBD1 (5 bases). Trimming took off 2 bases at V and 0 bases at J, with 20 bases between the two ends. This CDR3 has 18 residues. Germline CDR1 reads MNHEY; CDR2 reads SMNVEV (reference sequence). In DNA, the CDR3 is TGTGCCAGCAGTTTACCCTACTTAGGGGTCCCAAGCTCCTACGAGCAGTACTTC. This encodes CASSLPYLGVPSSYEQYF.

This clone has a single count. Written as DNA, the CDR3 is TGTGCCAGCAGTTCGGGGCGGGGTGAGACCCAGTACTTC. As protein: CASSSGRGETQYF. The chain recombines TRBV27 with TRBJ2-5; possibly TRBD2 for D (6 bases). CDR3 length equals 13 residues. V was clipped by 4 bases and J by 5 bases, with 11 bases between them. Germline V gene lookup returns CDR1 MNHEY and CDR2 SMNVEV (reference sequence).

This clone was seen a single time. The V and J genes are TRBV5-1 and TRBJ2-2; tentatively, D is TRBD1 (6 bases). From germline, CDR1 is SGHRS and CDR2 YFSETQ. V lost 5 bases to trimming and J lost 0 bases, with 11 bases between them. This CDR3 contains 15 residues. The CDR3 DNA reads TGCGCCAGCAGTTTAGACAGGACGAACACCGGGGAGCTGTTTTTT. Translation: CASSLDRTNTGELFF.

V is TRBV6-1 and J is TRBJ2-1, with 8 positions matching TRBD2. The CDR3 contains 15 residues. Unmatched junction bases numbered 4, after V lost 0 bases and J lost 6 bases. CDR1 and CDR2 (germline): MNHNS, SASEGT. The chain's CDR3 is CASSEAGGALNEQFF. The CDR3 nucleotides read TGTGCCAGCAGTGAAGCCGGGGGGGCGCTCAATGAGCAGTTCTTC.

This rearrangement joins TRBV11-2 to TRBJ2-6, with 7 bases matching TRBD1. Germline V gives CDR1 SGHAT, CDR2 FQNNGV. V lost 5 bases, J lost 0 bases, and 7 bases stayed unmatched. The CDR3 is 17 amino acids. The CDR3 here is CASSPRTGISGANVLTF. CDR3 nucleotide sequence: TGTGCCAGCAGCCCACGGACAGGCATCTCTGGGGCCAACGTCCTGACTTTC.

The rearrangement joins TRBV29-1 to TRBJ2-2, with D possibly being TRBD1 (6 bases). V was clipped by 6 bases and J by 2 bases, with 16 bases between them. The CDR3 is made up of 15 amino acids. The V gene's germline CDR1 is SQVTM and CDR2 ANQGSEA. CDR3 in amino acids: CSVEGDRRNTGELFF. The CDR3 DNA reads as TGCAGCGTAGAGGGCGACAGGCGTAACACCGGGGAGCTGTTTTTT.

As DNA, the CDR3 is TGTGCCTGGAGAATGGACAGGGTTTCTGGCTACACCTTC. Translation gives CAWRMDRVSGYTF. The chain joins TRBV30 to TRBJ1-2, with TRBD1 matching 8 bases. This CDR3 contains 13 residues. From germline, CDR1 is GTSNPN and CDR2 SVGIG (reference sequence). V trimming: 3 bases; J trimming: 7 bases; junction bases outside the gene matches: 7.

This clone was seen only a few times. The gene calls are TRBV6-4 and TRBJ1-1; 8 bases agree with TRBD1. The CDR3 is made up of 14 amino acids. Germline lookup yields CDR1 MRHNA and CDR2 SNTAGT. Germline trimming cut 4 bases from V and 3 bases from J; bases unmatched to any gene: 4. The CDR3 sequence is CASSVWTGYTEAFF. The CDR3 coding sequence is TGTGCCAGCAGTGTTTGGACAGGGTACACTGAAGCTTTCTTT.

This clone showed up just a few times. The V and J genes are TRBV5-1 and TRBJ2-6; a possible D gene is TRBD1 (6 bases). The V and J ends lost 2 bases and 0 bases respectively, with 18 bases between them. CDR3 size: 19 residues. Germline V CDR1 and CDR2: SGHRS, YFSETQ. DNA for the CDR3: TGCGCCAGCAGCTTCCTCAACCGGGACACCCTCTCTGGGGCCAACGTCCTGACTTTC. Translation: CASSFLNRDTLSGANVLTF.

The chain couples TRBV29-1 to TRBJ2-5; no reliable D call. Germline values: CDR1 SQVTM, CDR2 ANQGSEA. V dropped 4 bases and J dropped 0 bases, with 9 bases sitting between them. The CDR3 extends over 13 amino acids. The DNA for the CDR3 is TGCAGCGTTGCTGGCAAGTACCAAGAGACCCAGTACTTC. Its translation is CSVAGKYQETQYF.

This rearrangement joins TRBV18 to TRBJ2-2, with D perhaps TRBD2 (5 bases). The CDR3 runs to 14 residues. Trimming stripped 3 bases from V and 7 bases from J, with 12 bases between. Germline CDR1 is KGHSH and CDR2 is LQKENI. The CDR3 spells CASSPLAAGGELFF. CDR3 in DNA: TGTGCCAGCTCACCTCTCGCTGCGGGCGGGGAGCTGTTTTTT. Full variable domain (rest looked up from reference TRBV18 and TRBJ2-2): NAGVMQNPRHLVRRRGQEARLRCSPMKGHSHVYWYRQLPEEGLKFMVYLQKENIIDESGMPKERFSAEFPKEGPSILRIQQVVRGDSAAYFCASSPLAAGGELFFGEGSRLTVL.

The chain recombines TRBV24-1 with TRBJ2-5; TRBD1 agrees at 7 bases. The CDR3 runs to 16 residues. J gave up 4 bases and V 4 bases, and 11 bases lay outside the gene matches. Per the germline V gene, CDR1 is KGHDR and CDR2 is SFDVKD. DNA of the CDR3: TGTGCCACCAGTGACAAGACAGGGCCGGTGGCAGAGACCCAGTACTTC. This translates into CATSDKTGPVAETQYF.

The genes are TRBV19 and TRBJ1-2; unclear D gene. The CDR3 is 13 residues long. Germline-derived CDR1 and CDR2 are LNHDA and SQIVND (reference sequence). Trimming cost V 4 bases and J 0 bases, with 6 bases left between them. The CDR3 loop reads CASSTSANYGYTF. CDR3 DNA sequence: TGTGCCAGTAGTACTTCAGCTAACTATGGCTACACCTTC.

This chain links TRBV27 with TRBJ1-6; perhaps TRBD1 as D (6 bases). Germline loops: CDR1 MNHEY, CDR2 SMNVEV (reference sequence). Deletions cut 6 bases from V and 6 bases from J, with 12 bases between. This CDR3 is built from 14 residues. In nucleotides, the CDR3 is TGTGCCAGCAGAATTGACAGGAGTAATTCACCCCTCCACTTT. Protein sequence: CASRIDRSNSPLHF.

This clone was found a few times. The rearrangement uses TRBV5-4 and TRBJ1-5; the D is unclear. The CDR3 is 15 amino acids. Between the trimmed V and J ends, which lost 4 bases and 2 bases, there was a span of 13 bases. The V gene's germline CDR1 is SGHNT and CDR2 YYREEE (reference sequence). The CDR3 is CASSIWTGGNQPQHF. In DNA form, the CDR3 reads TGTGCCAGCAGCATTTGGACGGGAGGCAATCAGCCCCAGCATTTT.

The chain is built from TRBV12-3 or TRBV12-4 and TRBJ2-7, with TRBD2 as a possible D gene (6 bases). Trimming pared 6 bases from V and 5 bases from J, leaving 11 bases between. The CDR3 covers 12 residues. The CDR3: CASRYSGNEQYF. CDR3 DNA: TGTGCCAGCAGGTATAGCGGTAACGAGCAGTACTTC.

The chain carries TRBV5-4 and TRBJ1-1; 9 positions match TRBD1. The length of the CDR3 is 16 residues. The trim removed 6 bases at V and 6 bases at J, leaving 15 bases unmatched. The germline V gene has CDR1 SGHNT and CDR2 YYREEE (reference sequence). The CDR3 loop reads CASTINRGHFRAEAFF. In DNA, the CDR3 is TGTGCCAGCACCATTAACAGGGGGCACTTTCGAGCTGAAGCTTTCTTT.

The genes are TRBV28 and TRBJ2-7; D is possibly TRBD1 (6 bases). Germline V gene sequence: CDR1 MDHEN, CDR2 SYDVKM. Trimming took 3 bases from V and 5 from J, leaving 8 bases between them. CDR3 length equals 12 residues. In nucleotides, the CDR3 is TGTGCCAGCAGTTTTAAGGGGGACGAGCAGTACTTC. As protein: CASSFKGDEQYF.

The gene calls are TRBV5-1 and TRBJ2-3, with 8 bases fitting TRBD1. With 7 bases clipped from V and 4 bases from J, the junction kept 8 bases outside the gene matches. CDR1 and CDR2 (germline): SGHRS, YFSETQ. The CDR3 runs 14 residues. Here the CDR3 reads CASHTGGSSDTQYF. The CDR3 bases are TGCGCCAGCCACACAGGGGGGAGTTCAGATACGCAGTATTTT.

The V call is TRBV30, the J call TRBJ1-3, with D unclear. The CDR3 has 15 residues. Germline V gene sequence: CDR1 GTSNPN, CDR2 SVGIG (reference sequence). Trimming removed 2 bases from V and 2 bases from J, with 13 bases in between. Written as DNA, the CDR3 is TGTGCCTGGAGTCCCGGTTTTAGTCCTGGAAACACCATATATTTT. As protein: CAWSPGFSPGNTIYF. Using reference TRBV30 and TRBJ1-3 for the parts outside the CDR3, the full variable domain is SQTIHQWPATLVQPVGSPLSLECTVEGTSNPNLYWYRQAAGRGLQLLFYSVGIGQISSEVPQNLSASRPQDRQFILSSKKLLLSDSGFYLCAWSPGFSPGNTIYFGEGSWLTVV.

The rearrangement joins TRBV7-6 to TRBJ1-4; D is unresolved. Germline loops: CDR1 SGHVS, CDR2 FNYEAQ. The length of the CDR3 is 15 residues. The ends were cut back, 5 bases at V and 3 bases at J, with 13 bases in the middle. DNA for the CDR3: TGTGCCAGCAGCCAGTCACCCGTTTCTAATGAAAAACTGTTTTTT. This translates into CASSQSPVSNEKLFF.

Details on this clone: Compared with germline, one end of the junction differs, possibly owing to a read error. The genes are TRBV7-2 and TRBJ2-7; D possibly corresponds to TRBD2 (6 bases). Per the germline V gene, CDR1 is SGHTA and CDR2 is FQGNSA. The CDR3 covers 14 residues. CDR3 amino acids: CASSLGAGLYKQYF. In DNA form, the CDR3 reads TGTGCCAGCAGCCTCGGGGCGGGGCTCTACAAGCAGTACTTC.

The CDR3 loop reads CASSLTSYEQFF. In DNA form, the CDR3 reads TGTGCCAGCAGCTTGACTAGCTATGAGCAGTTCTTC. This chain links TRBV5-4 with TRBJ2-1; possible D gene TRBD2, 6 bases. The CDR3 runs to 12 residues. V was trimmed by 1 base and J by 8 bases, leaving 7 bases between them. Germline V gene sequence: CDR1 SGHNT, CDR2 YYREEE (reference sequence).

V and J are TRBV19 and TRBJ2-4; D gene ambiguous. CDR3 size: 12 residues. Per the germline V gene, CDR1 is LNHDA and CDR2 is SQIVND (reference sequence). V gave up 1 base and J gave up 5 bases, with 3 bases separating them. The CDR3 protein is CASSIVENIQYF. The CDR3 DNA reads as TGTGCCAGTAGTATAGTAGAAAACATTCAGTACTTC.

The V and J genes are TRBV27 and TRBJ2-2; 15 positions match TRBD2. This CDR3 comprises 18 residues. Germline loops: CDR1 MNHEY, CDR2 SMNVEV (reference sequence). The V gene end was trimmed by 5 bases and the J gene end by 5 bases; junction bases not matched to a gene: 9. In DNA form, the CDR3 reads TGTGCCAGCAGTCCTAGGACTAGCGGGAGGGCCAATACCGGGGAGCTGTTTTTT. This translates into CASSPRTSGRANTGELFF.

This rearrangement joins TRBV5-1 to TRBJ1-6; 7 bases match TRBD1. Germline lookup yields CDR1 SGHRS and CDR2 YFSETQ. The CDR3 has 15 residues. After removal of 0 bases from V and 7 bases from J, the junction contained 4 bases not matched to a gene. The CDR3 region is CASSLEGTVNSPLHF. The CDR3 nucleotides are TGCGCCAGCAGCTTGGAGGGGACAGTAAATTCACCCCTCCACTTT.

V is TRBV10-3 and J is TRBJ2-3, with 10 positions matching TRBD1. Germline trimming cut 5 bases from V and 7 bases from J; bases unmatched to any gene: 6. This CDR3 spans 14 amino acids. CDR1 is ENHRY, CDR2 SYGVKD, per germline. DNA of the CDR3: TGTGCCATCAGTTCCGACAGGGGGCTGAATACGCAGTATTTT. Its protein is CAISSDRGLNTQYF.